A selection of T cell receptor beta chains follows, all from one sample in a study of T cells in localized non-small cell lung cancer. Generated by immunoSEQ multiplex PCR, the TCRdb table keeps only in-frame clones and is missing some. The top ten clones hold around 8.3% of a sample with about 8,200 clones, roughly 59% of them seen once. The sample was lymph node tissue, taken before any cancer treatment. The origin of the receptors is a male donor aged 60 or over with stage I squamous cell lung carcinoma. Both conserved end residues are part of each CDR3. A D gene is named only where the DNA matches it firmly. A clone size is listed for some rows: how often the clone was seen (once, few, many), or a class if it is expanded.

TGTGCCAGCTCACCAAGGACTGACTCCTACAATGAGCAGTTCTTC,CASSPRTDSYNEQFF,.,TRBJ2-1,TRBV18,.
TGCGCCAGCAGCCAATATTCCAGCGGGACCCATTATGGCTACACCTTC,CASSQYSSGTHYGYTF,.,TRBJ1-2,TRBV4-1,few
TGCGCCAGCAGCCGAGCCGGACTAGCGAATGAGCAGTTCTTC,CASSRAGLANEQFF,TRBD2,TRBJ2-1,TRBV10-2,.
TGTGCCAGCAGCTTAGGACATACCACGAATTATGGCTACACCTTC,CASSLGHTTNYGYTF,.,TRBJ1-2,TRBV11-3,few
TGTGCCAGCAGCTTGGCCGGGCGGGGCCAAGAGACCCAGTACTTC,CASSLAGRGQETQYF,.,TRBJ2-5,TRBV11-3,medium-sized
TGTGCCAGCGGTTTTCGATTTCAGGTACAGCCCCAGCATTTT,CASGFRFQVQPQHF,.,TRBJ1-5,TRBV28,.
TGTGCCTGGAGAAGTTTAGGGGAAGGTCAGCCCCAGCATTTT,CAWRSLGEGQPQHF,.,TRBJ1-5,TRBV30,.
TGCAGCGTTGGGGGAGGAGGCACAGATACGCAGTATTTT,CSVGGGGTDTQYF,.,TRBJ2-3,TRBV29-1,once
TGTGCCAGCAGCTTATCGTCTGGCGTGGAGCCCCAGCATTTT,CASSLSSGVEPQHF,.,TRBJ1-5,TRBV11-3,.
TGCAGCGCTGGGGTATCTGGAAACACCATATATTTT,CSAGVSGNTIYF,.,TRBJ1-3,TRBV29-1,.
TGTGCCAGCAGTCGGGTCGAGGGGCGGGAGACCCAGTACTTC,CASSRVEGRETQYF,.,TRBJ2-5,TRBV14,once
TGTGCCAGCAGTTACTCGGCGGACACCATATATTTT,CASSYSADTIYF,.,TRBJ1-3,TRBV6-8,.
TGTGCCAGCAGCATCGTGGCTAGCGGGAGGCAAGAGACCCAGTACTTC,CASSIVASGRQETQYF,TRBD2,TRBJ2-5,TRBV11-3,.
TGCGCCAGCACCCTCAGGACAGGGAATGGCTACACCTTC,CASTLRTGNGYTF,TRBD1,TRBJ1-2,TRBV10-2,.
TGCGCCAGCAGCCAAGGAGAACTAGCGCCCAATGAGCAGTTCTTC,CASSQGELAPNEQFF,.,TRBJ2-1,TRBV1,.
TGTGCCAGCAGCGTAACCACAGGCACTCTCGGGATAGGGAACACTGAAGCTTTCTTT,CASSVTTGTLGIGNTEAFF,.,TRBJ1-1,TRBV9,.
TGTGCCAGCAGCGAAGGGACTAGCGGGAGCACAGATACGCAGTATTTT,CASSEGTSGSTDTQYF,TRBD2,TRBJ2-3,TRBV9,.
TGTGCCACCAGCAGAGAGGGGAAAAGCGGCACCCAGTACTTC,CATSREGKSGTQYF,.,TRBJ2-5,TRBV15,few
TGCGCCAGCAGCCAGAACAGGGGTGGCACTGAAGCTTTCTTT,CASSQNRGGTEAFF,.,TRBJ1-1,TRBV1,few
TGTGCCAGCAGGGAGGGTGGCGGAATCACAGATACGCAGTATTTT,CASREGGGITDTQYF,.,TRBJ2-3,TRBV28,.
TGTGCCAGCAGCGCTGCGGCCCGATCCTACAATGAGCAGTTCTTC,CASSAAARSYNEQFF,.,TRBJ2-1,TRBV11-3,few
TGTGCCTGGGGTGGCAGGGGGCACGGGACCCAGTACTTC,CAWGGRGHGTQYF,TRBD1,TRBJ2-5,TRBV30,few
TGTGCCATCAAGACGAGCGCCCAAGAGACCCAGTACTTC,CAIKTSAQETQYF,.,TRBJ2-5,TRBV6-8,few
TGTGCCAGCAAACGGGGCGGGGGAGAGGGCAATCAGCCCCAGCATTTT,CASKRGGGEGNQPQHF,.,TRBJ1-5,TRBV6-8,.
TGTGCCAGTAGTGTTGCCGACAATGAGCAGTTCTTC,CASSVADNEQFF,.,TRBJ2-1,TRBV19,.
TGCGCCAGCAGCTTTATAGGGACGGCCGGGGAGACCCAGTACTTC,CASSFIGTAGETQYF,.,TRBJ2-5,TRBV5-1,once
TGCAGCGTTGAAGAGAGAGCGCCGCTCTTGGAGCAGTTCTTC,CSVEERAPLLEQFF,.,TRBJ2-1,TRBV29-1,.
TGCGCCAGCAGTGGGGGCGCTAGCTTATTGGAGACCCAGTACTTC,CASSGGASLLETQYF,.,TRBJ2-5,TRBV5-1,.
TGCGCCAGCAGCCCACCCGCGGGGGACATGGTCACTGAAGCTTTCTTT,CASSPPAGDMVTEAFF,.,TRBJ1-1,TRBV23-1,.
TGTGCCTGGAGTGTTGCGGGGACAGGCCGTGGGGAGACCCAGTACTTC,CAWSVAGTGRGETQYF,TRBD1,TRBJ2-5,TRBV30,few
TGTGCCAGCAGCCACCGGACTAGCGGGAGGTGGGACGAGCAGTACTTC,CASSHRTSGRWDEQYF,TRBD2,TRBJ2-7,TRBV6-8,.
TGTGCCAGCACCCCAAGCCCAGGGGCCTACGAGCAGTACTTC,CASTPSPGAYEQYF,.,TRBJ2-7,TRBV28,few
TGTGCCAGCAGCCTAGGACAGGTTAATGAAAAACTGTTTTTT,CASSLGQVNEKLFF,TRBD1,TRBJ1-4,TRBV11-3,.
TGTGCCAGTAGTCGCCTGGGGGTTCGAAACATTCAGTACTTC,CASSRLGVRNIQYF,.,TRBJ2-4,TRBV19,.